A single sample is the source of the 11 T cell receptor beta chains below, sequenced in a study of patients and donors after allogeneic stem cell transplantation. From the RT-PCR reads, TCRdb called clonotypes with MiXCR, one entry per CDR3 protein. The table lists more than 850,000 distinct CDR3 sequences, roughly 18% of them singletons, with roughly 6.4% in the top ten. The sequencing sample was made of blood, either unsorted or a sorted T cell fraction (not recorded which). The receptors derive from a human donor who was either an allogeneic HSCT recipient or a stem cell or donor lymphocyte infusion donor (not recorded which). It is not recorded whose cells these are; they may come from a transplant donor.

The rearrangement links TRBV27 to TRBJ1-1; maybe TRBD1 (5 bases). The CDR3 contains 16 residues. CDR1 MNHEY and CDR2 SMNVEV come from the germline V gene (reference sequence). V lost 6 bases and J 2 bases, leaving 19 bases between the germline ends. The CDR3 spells CASSRIWEGQNTEAFF. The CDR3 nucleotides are TGTGCCAGCAGCCGAATCTGGGAAGGACAAAACACTGAAGCTTTCTTT.

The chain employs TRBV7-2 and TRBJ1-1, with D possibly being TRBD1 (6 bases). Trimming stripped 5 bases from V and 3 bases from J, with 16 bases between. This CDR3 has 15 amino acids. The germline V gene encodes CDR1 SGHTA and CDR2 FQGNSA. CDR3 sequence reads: CASSLSRGRDTEAFF. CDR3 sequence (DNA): TGTGCCAGCAGCCTTAGTAGGGGGAGAGACACTGAAGCTTTCTTT.

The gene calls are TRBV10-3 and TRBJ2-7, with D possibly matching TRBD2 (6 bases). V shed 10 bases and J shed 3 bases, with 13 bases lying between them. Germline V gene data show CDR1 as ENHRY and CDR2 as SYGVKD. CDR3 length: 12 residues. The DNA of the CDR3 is TGTGCCACCACTCCCGGGGGCTACGAGCAGTACTTC. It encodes CATTPGGYEQYF.

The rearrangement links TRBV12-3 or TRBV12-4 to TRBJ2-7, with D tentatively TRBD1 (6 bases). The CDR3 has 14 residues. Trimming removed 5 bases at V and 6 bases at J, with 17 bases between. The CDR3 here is CASSIPGHNSEQYF. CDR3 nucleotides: TGTGCCAGCAGTATACCGGGACACAACTCCGAGCAGTACTTC.

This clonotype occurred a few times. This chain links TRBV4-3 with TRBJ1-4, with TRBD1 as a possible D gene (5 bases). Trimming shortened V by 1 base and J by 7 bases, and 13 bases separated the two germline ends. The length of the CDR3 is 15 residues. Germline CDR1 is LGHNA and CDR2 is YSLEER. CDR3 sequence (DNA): TGCGCCAGCAGCCAAGTGGGGGGGGTAGGTGAAAAACTGTTTTTT. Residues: CASSQVGGVGEKLFF.

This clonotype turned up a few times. In DNA form, the CDR3 reads TGCAGTGCTAGAACCCCCGGGGGGAGGGGGCGCAACGGGGCTGAAGCTTTCTTT. Translating gives CSARTPGGRGRNGAEAFF. The V and J genes are TRBV20-1 and TRBJ1-1; the match to TRBD1 covers 7 bases. CDR1 is DFQATT and CDR2 is SNEGSKA in the germline V gene (reference sequence). V shed 2 bases, J shed 6 bases, and the junction held 21 bases outside the gene matches. The CDR3 is made up of 18 amino acids.

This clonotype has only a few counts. The CDR3 DNA follows: TGTGCCAGCAAAAAGGTCTCAGGCCCCGGGGAGCTGTTTTTT. Translated, it gives CASKKVSGPGELFF. The chain has TRBV25-1 and TRBJ2-2, with no clear D. The CDR3 consists of 14 residues. The ends were cut back, 7 bases at V and 6 bases at J, with 15 bases in the middle. CDR1 is MGHDK and CDR2 is SYGVNS in the germline V gene.

The CDR3 DNA is TGTGCCACCAGCCCCGTATCTCGTCAGCCCCAGCATTTT. Translated, it gives CATSPVSRQPQHF. The gene calls are TRBV15 and TRBJ1-5; D gene ambiguous. V was shortened by 5 bases and J by 6 bases, with 11 bases between the two germline ends. Germline values: CDR1 LNHNV, CDR2 YYDKDF (reference sequence). The CDR3 length is 13 residues.

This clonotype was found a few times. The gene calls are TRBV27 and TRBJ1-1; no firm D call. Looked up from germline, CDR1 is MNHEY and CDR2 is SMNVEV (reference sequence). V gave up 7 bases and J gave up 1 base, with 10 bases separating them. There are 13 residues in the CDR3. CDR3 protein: CASTKGGNTEAFF. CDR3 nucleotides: TGTGCCAGCACCAAGGGTGGGAACACTGAAGCTTTCTTT.

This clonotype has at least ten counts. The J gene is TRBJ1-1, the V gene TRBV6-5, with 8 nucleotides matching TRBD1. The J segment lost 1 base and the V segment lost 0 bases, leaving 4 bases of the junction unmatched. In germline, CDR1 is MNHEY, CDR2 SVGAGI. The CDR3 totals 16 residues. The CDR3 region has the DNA TGTGCCAGCAGTTACTCGACAGGGGTATCGAACACTGAAGCTTTCTTT. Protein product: CASSYSTGVSNTEAFF.

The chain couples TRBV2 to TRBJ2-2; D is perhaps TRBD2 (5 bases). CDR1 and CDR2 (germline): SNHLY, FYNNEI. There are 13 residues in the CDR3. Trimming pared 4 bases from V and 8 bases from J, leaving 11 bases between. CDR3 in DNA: TGTGCCAGCAGTGTAGAAACGGGAGGGGAGCTGTTTTTT. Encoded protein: CASSVETGGELFF.